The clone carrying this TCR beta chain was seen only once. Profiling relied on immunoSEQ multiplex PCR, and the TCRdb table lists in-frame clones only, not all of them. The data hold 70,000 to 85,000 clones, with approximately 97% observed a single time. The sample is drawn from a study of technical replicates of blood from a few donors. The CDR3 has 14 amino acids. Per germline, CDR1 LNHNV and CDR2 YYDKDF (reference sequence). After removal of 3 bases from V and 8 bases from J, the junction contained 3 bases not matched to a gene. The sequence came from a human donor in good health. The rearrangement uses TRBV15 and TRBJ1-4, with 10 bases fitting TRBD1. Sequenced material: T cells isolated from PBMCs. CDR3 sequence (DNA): TGTGCCACCAGCAGGGGGACAGGGGTAGAAAAACTGTTTTTT. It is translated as CATSRGTGVEKLFF.